Described below is a single T cell receptor beta chain sequence and its context. The source of the sample is a study of T cell responses to AZD1222 COVID-19 vaccine. Sequencing used immunoSEQ multiplex PCR; TCRdb keeps in-frame clones, though not all of them. The data show around 100,000 clones, with over 90% seen just once and 1.5% to 2% held by the top ten. The V gene end was trimmed by 0 bases and the J gene end by 10 bases; junction bases not matched to a gene: 2. Germline V lookup: CDR1 ENHRY, CDR2 SYGVKD. The CDR3 is made up of 12 amino acids. The chain has TRBV10-3 and TRBJ1-1, with 7 bases that match TRBD1. The TCR comes from an adult in good health. The sample in question was peripheral blood, obtained on day 0 of AZD1222 vaccination. The CDR3 reads CAISESDRAAFF. Written as DNA, the CDR3 is TGTGCCATCAGTGAGTCAGACAGGGCAGCTTTCTTT.